Listed here are 11 T cell receptor beta chains from one sample, sequenced in a study of Ad26.COV2.S vaccination and SARS-CoV-2 variants. Treatment: roughly 20 received Ad26.COV2.S at low or high dose, single or two shots; 5 received placebo; per-sample allocation not given. On day 63 after the first injection, vaccine and placebo recipients gave samples. Sequenced by immunoSEQ multiplex PCR; TCRdb stores in-frame clones only, minus some. The data show 250,000 to 300,000 clones, around 87% seen once. Sequenced here: peripheral blood, sampled in a trial of Ad26.COV2.S vaccine versus placebo. All receptors come from a person aged 18 to 65 who received the Ad26.COV2.S COVID-19 vaccine or a placebo.

V and J are TRBV6-5 and TRBJ1-2; D is perhaps TRBD1 (6 bases). V lost 6 bases, J lost 8 bases, and 10 bases lay in between. CDR1 is MNHEY and CDR2 is SVGAGI in the germline V gene. There are 11 residues in the CDR3. This CDR3 is CASRLTGGYTF. DNA of the CDR3: TGTGCCAGCAGACTTACAGGGGGCTACACCTTC.

This clone was found a few times. The chain recombines TRBV5-4 with TRBJ2-1; D is ambiguous. V was shortened by 3 bases and J by 6 bases, with 7 bases between the two germline ends. The length of the CDR3 is 12 residues. Germline V CDR1 and CDR2: SGHNT, YYREEE (reference sequence). This CDR3 reads CASSWGLNEQFF. The CDR3 DNA follows: TGTGCCAGCAGCTGGGGTCTCAATGAGCAGTTCTTC.

The J gene is TRBJ2-1, the V gene TRBV28; 9 bases match TRBD2. Germline lookup yields CDR1 MDHEN and CDR2 SYDVKM. V dropped 5 bases and J dropped 4; count of bases not matched to a gene: 3. This CDR3 is built from 14 residues. CDR3: CASSAGGYYNEQFF. The CDR3, as DNA: TGTGCCAGCAGTGCGGGGGGGTATTACAATGAGCAGTTCTTC.

This clone has just one count. The chain couples TRBV18 to TRBJ1-1; the D gene is possibly TRBD1 (5 bases). Looked up from germline, CDR1 is KGHSH and CDR2 is LQKENI. The CDR3 has 13 residues. The V and J ends lost 3 bases and 6 bases respectively, with 11 bases between them. CDR3 DNA: TGTGCCAGCTCACCGCAGGGTCCTTCTGAAGCTTTCTTT. This translates into CASSPQGPSEAFF.

This clone was observed a single time. The chain couples TRBV7-6 to TRBJ2-3; a weak D match, TRBD1 (6 bases). V was shortened by 5 bases and J by 6 bases, with 18 bases between the two germline ends. CDR3 length equals 15 residues. In germline, CDR1 is SGHVS, CDR2 FNYEAQ. The CDR3 spells CASSPQAGDADTQYF. The CDR3, as DNA: TGTGCCAGCAGCCCTCAGGCAGGGGATGCTGATACGCAGTATTTT. The variable domain in full, with the rest retrieved from reference TRBV7-6 and TRBJ2-3, is GAGVSQSPRYKVTKRGQDVALRCDPISGHVSLYWYRQALGQGPEFLTYFNYEAQQDKSGLPNDRFSAERPEGSISTLTIQRTEQRDSAMYRCASSPQAGDADTQYFGPGTRLTVL.

The chain uses TRBV5-8 and TRBJ2-5; the D gene is possibly TRBD1 (6 bases). V was trimmed by 0 bases and J by 0 bases, leaving 12 bases between them. This CDR3 is 16 amino acids long. Germline V lookup: CDR1 SGHTS, CDR2 YDEGEE. CDR3 in DNA: TGTGCCAGCAGCTTGGGGCAGGGGTCGTACCAAGAGACCCAGTACTTC. Protein: CASSLGQGSYQETQYF. Looking up the rest from reference TRBV5-8 and TRBJ2-5 gives the full variable domain: EAGVTQSPTHLIKTRGQQATLRCSPISGHTSVYWYQQALGLGLQFLLWYDEGEERNRGNFPPRFSGRQFPNYSSELNVNALELEDSALYLCASSLGQGSYQETQYFGPGTRLLVL.

This rearrangement joins TRBV4-1 to TRBJ2-7; 7 bases are shared with TRBD1. Germline CDR1 MGHRA, CDR2 YSYEKL. V was pared by 3 bases and J by 4 bases, with 9 bases of the junction left unmatched. This CDR3 is 15 amino acids long. The CDR3 DNA follows: TGCGCCAGCAGCCATTTGACAGGGCCAACTTACGAGCAGTACTTC. The encoded protein is CASSHLTGPTYEQYF.

The J gene is TRBJ1-2, the V gene TRBV27; D is possibly TRBD1 (6 bases). Germline V lookup: CDR1 MNHEY, CDR2 SMNVEV (reference sequence). V lost 8 bases and J 3 bases, leaving 16 bases between the germline ends. The CDR3 consists of 14 residues. For the CDR3, the DNA is TGTGCCAGCCGGCCCGCGGGGGCGGACTATGGCTACACCTTC. Translated: CASRPAGADYGYTF.

The chain is built from TRBV10-2 and TRBJ1-4; D gene uncertain. Trimming removed 3 bases at V and 8 bases at J, with 16 bases between. Germline CDR1 WSHSY, CDR2 SAAADI. The CDR3 is made up of 15 amino acids. CDR3 amino acids: CASSDPGWPREKLFF. In DNA form, the CDR3 reads TGCGCCAGCAGTGACCCCGGGTGGCCGAGGGAAAAACTGTTTTTT.

This sequence joins TRBV6-1 and TRBJ2-3, with 8 bases identical to TRBD2. Germline V gene sequence: CDR1 MNHNS, CDR2 SASEGT. This CDR3 comprises 15 residues. Trimming cost V 2 bases and J 5 bases; bases outside gene matches: 6. In DNA, the CDR3 is TGTGCCAGCAGTGAAACTAGCGGCAAAGGAGATACGCAGTATTTT. Protein product: CASSETSGKGDTQYF.

The chain carries TRBV1 and TRBJ1-4; TRBD1, the D gene given by the table, was not confirmed from the DNA. TRBV1 constitutes a pseudogene. The CDR3 has 15 amino acids. This chain's CDR3 is CTSSPSGSQGEKLFF. The CDR3 region has the DNA TGCACCAGCAGCCCCTCCGGGTCCCAGGGTGAAAAACTGTTTTTT.